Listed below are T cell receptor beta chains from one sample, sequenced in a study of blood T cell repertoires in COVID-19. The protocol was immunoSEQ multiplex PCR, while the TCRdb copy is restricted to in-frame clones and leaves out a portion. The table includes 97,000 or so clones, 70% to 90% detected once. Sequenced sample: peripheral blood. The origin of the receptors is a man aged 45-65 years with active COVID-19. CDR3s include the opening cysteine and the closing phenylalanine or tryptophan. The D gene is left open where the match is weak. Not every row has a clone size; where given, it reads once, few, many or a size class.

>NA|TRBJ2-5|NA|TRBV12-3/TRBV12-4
TGTGCCAGCAGTCGTCTCCTTACAGTTCCCCAGTACTTC
CASSRLLTVPQYF
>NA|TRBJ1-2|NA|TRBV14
TGTGCCAGCAGCGGACACCTAAACTATGGCTACACCTTC
CASSGHLNYGYTF
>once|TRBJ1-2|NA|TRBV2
TGTGCCAGCAGTGCTCGAGACTATGGCTACACCTTC
CASSARDYGYTF
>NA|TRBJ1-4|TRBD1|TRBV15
TGTGCCACCAGCATACCCGGGACAGGCGTTCAAGAAAAACTGTTTTTT
CATSIPGTGVQEKLFF
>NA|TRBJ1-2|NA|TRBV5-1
TGCGCCAGCAGCTTGAACAGGGCTAACTATGGCTACACCTTC
CASSLNRANYGYTF
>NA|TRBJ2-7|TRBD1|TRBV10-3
TGTGCCATCAGGGCAGGGGGAAGGTCCTACGAGCAGTACTTC
CAIRAGGRSYEQYF
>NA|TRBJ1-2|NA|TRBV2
TGTGCCAGCCTAATTACGACGGGAGATTATGGCTACACCTTC
CASLITTGDYGYTF
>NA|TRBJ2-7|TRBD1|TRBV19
TGTGCCAGTAGTATAGGGACAGGGACCTACGAGCAGTACTTC
CASSIGTGTYEQYF
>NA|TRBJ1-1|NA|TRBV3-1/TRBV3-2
TGTGCCAGCAGTCCCAGACAGACCTTGAACACTGAAGCTTTCTTT
CASSPRQTLNTEAFF
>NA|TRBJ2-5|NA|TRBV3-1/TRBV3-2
TGTGCCAGCAGCCAAAACGATAGAACTGCTCTGTGGCAAGAGACCCAGTACTTC
CASSQNDRTALWQETQYF
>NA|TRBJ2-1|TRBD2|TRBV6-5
TGTGCCAGCAGTCCTGGACTAGCCCTCAATGAGCAGTTCTTC
CASSPGLALNEQFF
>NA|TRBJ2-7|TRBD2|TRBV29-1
TGCAGCGTCCAAGGACTAGACTACGAGCAGTACTTC
CSVQGLDYEQYF
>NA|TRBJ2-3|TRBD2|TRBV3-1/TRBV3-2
TGTGCCAGCAGCCGCAGCGGGGGTAACACAGATACGCAGTATTTT
CASSRSGGNTDTQYF
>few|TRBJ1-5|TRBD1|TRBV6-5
TGTGCCAGCAGGCCAACAGGGGATGCTCAGCCCCAGCATTTT
CASRPTGDAQPQHF
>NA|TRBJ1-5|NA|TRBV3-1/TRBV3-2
TGTGCCAGCAGCCAAGCGGGTAATCAGCCCCAGCATTTT
CASSQAGNQPQHF
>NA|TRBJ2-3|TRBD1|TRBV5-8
TGTGCCAGCAGCCGCGTACATCCGGGACAGGGGCCCGATACGCAGTATTTT
CASSRVHPGQGPDTQYF
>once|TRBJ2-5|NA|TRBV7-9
TGTGCCAGCAGCCCTCGAGAGACCCAGTACTTC
CASSPRETQYF
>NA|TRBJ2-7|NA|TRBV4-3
TGCGCCAGCAGCCAAGTCCAGGGGACCTACGAGCAGTACTTC
CASSQVQGTYEQYF
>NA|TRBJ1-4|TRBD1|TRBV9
TGTGCCAGCGGGAATCGACAGGGGGCCGTCACTAATGAAAAACTGTTTTTT
CASGNRQGAVTNEKLFF
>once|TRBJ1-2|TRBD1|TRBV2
TGTGCCAGCAAGGACAGGGTCTATGGCTACACCTTC
CASKDRVYGYTF
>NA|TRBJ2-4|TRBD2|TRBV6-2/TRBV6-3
TGTGCCAGCAGTTCCGGGGGGGCCATAGCCAAAAACATTCAGTACTTC
CASSSGGAIAKNIQYF
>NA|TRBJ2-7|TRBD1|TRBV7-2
TGTGCCAGCAGCTTTACCGGGACAGGGACAGGGTACGAGCAGTACTTC
CASSFTGTGTGYEQYF
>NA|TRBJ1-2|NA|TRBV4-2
TGTGCCAGCAGCCAAGATCATCAGGAGGCCCACTATGGCTACACCTTC
CASSQDHQEAHYGYTF
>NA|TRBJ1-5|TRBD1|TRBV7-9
TGTGCCAGCAGCTTAGGGTCGGGACAGATCATCAATCAGCCCCAGCATTTT
CASSLGSGQIINQPQHF
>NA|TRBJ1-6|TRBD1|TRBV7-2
TGTGCCAGCAGCTCAGACAGGGTTAGGGCTAATTCACCCCTCCACTTT
CASSSDRVRANSPLHF
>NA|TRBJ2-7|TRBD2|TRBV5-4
TGTGCCAGCAGCTCCCGGGGACTAGCGGGGGGGCCTGAGTACTTC
CASSSRGLAGGPEYF
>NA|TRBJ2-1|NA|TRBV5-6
TGTGCCAGCAGCTTGGTCGCGGGCCGGGGCAATGAGCAGTTCTTC
CASSLVAGRGNEQFF
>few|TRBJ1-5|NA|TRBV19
TGTGCCAGTAGTAAAGGGGATCCGGATGGCAATCAGCCCCAGCATTTT
CASSKGDPDGNQPQHF
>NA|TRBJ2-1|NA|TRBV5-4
TGTGCCAGCAGCTTGGTGACTCTCAACAATGAGCAGTTCTTC
CASSLVTLNNEQFF
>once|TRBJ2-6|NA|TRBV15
TGTGCCACCAGCAGACTAGGAACCGGGGCCAACGTCCTGACTTTC
CATSRLGTGANVLTF
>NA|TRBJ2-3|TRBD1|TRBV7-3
TGTGCCAGCAGCATAAAGGGGGCCGCAGATACGCAGTATTTT
CASSIKGAADTQYF
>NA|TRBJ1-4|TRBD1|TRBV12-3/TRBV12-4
TGTGCCAGCCGGGGACAGGTTAATGAAAAACTGTTTTTT
CASRGQVNEKLFF
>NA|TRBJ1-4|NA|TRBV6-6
TGTGCCAGCAGTTCGACGCGGCAGCCCATTAATGAAAAACTGTTTTTT
CASSSTRQPINEKLFF
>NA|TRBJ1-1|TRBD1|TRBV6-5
TGTGCCAGCAGTTACGACAGGGGTAACACTGAAGCTTTCTTT
CASSYDRGNTEAFF
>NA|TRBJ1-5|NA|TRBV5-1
TGCGCCAGCAGCTTGGTGGGGGGTGGGCAGCCCCAGCATTTT
CASSLVGGGQPQHF
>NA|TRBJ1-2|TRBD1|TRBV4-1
TGCGCCAGCAGCCAACCTTCACGGGACAGGGGAGGAGGCTACACCTTC
CASSQPSRDRGGGYTF
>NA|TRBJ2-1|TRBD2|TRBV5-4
TGTGCCAGCAGCCCTCCCCCCGGGACTAGCGGGGGGGCCGTCTACAATGAGCAGTTCTTC
CASSPPPGTSGGAVYNEQFF
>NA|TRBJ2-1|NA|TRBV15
TGTGCCACCAGCAGAAGTCTAGCTGGGTTGGTGAAGCAGTTCTTC
CATSRSLAGLVKQFF